The rows below give T cell receptor beta chains drawn from one sample of a study of early T cells in non-severe SARS-CoV-2 infection. Each CDR3 protein gets one entry after TCRdb re-called the 5' RACE reads with MiXCR. The sample has roughly 26,000 distinct CDR3 sequences; 4% to 4.5% are singletons. The sequenced material came from whole blood. These receptors all stem from an adult who was a healthcare worker with PCR-confirmed SARS-CoV-2 infection or an uninfected control (not recorded which). Each CDR3 is given with its conserved first and last residue.

TRBV19 | CASSIVVAGELFF
TRBV2 | CASIASGPYNEQFF
TRBV4-3 | CASSQDPGPGPDTQYF
TRBV12-3/TRBV12-4 | CANVRPNYGDGYTF
TRBV7-9 | CASSSGHSATNEKLFF
TRBV10-3 | CAISERYEQYF
TRBV7-3 | CASSLLAGGPYNEQFF
TRBV6-1 | CASSERTGAINEQFF
TRBV7-9 | CASSASPTSGSRNEQFF
TRBV19 | CASTPGGSSYNEQFF
TRBV20-1 | CSAQGLAGVGPTDTQYF
TRBV4-2 | CASSQDADWSSYEQYF
TRBV29-1 | CSVSTSGRSADTQYF
TRBV19 | CASSMTPGQPYEQYF